These T cell receptor beta chains were read from a single sample in a study of blood T cell repertoires in COVID-19. Some clones are missing from TCRdb's copy, which holds only in-frame ones; the method was immunoSEQ multiplex PCR. The sample includes roughly 55,000 clones, 80% to 85% of them seen just once. The sample consisted of peripheral blood. The receptor source for this set is a woman aged 55-70 years with acute or convalescent COVID-19. Both conserved end residues are part of each CDR3. A D gene is named only where the DNA matches it firmly. Only some rows state a clone size, as once, few, many or a class for expanded clones.

J: TRBJ1-5
size: .
V: TRBV6-5
D: .
CDR3: CATTDLYSNQPQHF
DNA: TGTGCCACCACAGACCTATATAGCAATCAGCCCCAGCATTTT

J: TRBJ1-1
size: .
V: TRBV23-1
D: .
CDR3: CASSQNRSNTEAFF
DNA: TGCGCCAGCAGTCAAAACAGATCAAACACTGAAGCTTTCTTT

J: TRBJ1-2
size: few
V: TRBV7-2
D: TRBD1
CDR3: CASSSRTGEVGYTF
DNA: TGTGCCAGCAGCTCAAGGACAGGGGAGGTTGGCTACACCTTC

J: TRBJ2-4
size: .
V: TRBV19
D: TRBD2
CDR3: CASSISSGGAGTKNIQYF
DNA: TGTGCCAGTAGTATATCTAGCGGGGGGGCTGGAACCAAAAACATTCAGTACTTC

J: TRBJ1-3
size: .
V: TRBV5-1
D: .
CDR3: CASSLAGRVYGNTIYF
DNA: TGCGCCAGCAGCTTGGCCGGGCGGGTGTATGGAAACACCATATATTTT

J: TRBJ1-1
size: .
V: TRBV19
D: TRBD1
CDR3: CASSQRRTGGMKTEAFF
DNA: TGTGCCAGTAGCCAGAGACGGACAGGGGGGATGAAGACTGAAGCTTTCTTT

J: TRBJ2-5
size: few
V: TRBV6-6
D: TRBD2
CDR3: CASSPGLAGAVVQETQYF
DNA: TGTGCCAGCAGTCCGGGACTAGCGGGGGCCGTAGTACAAGAGACCCAGTACTTC

J: TRBJ1-1
size: .
V: TRBV7-9
D: TRBD1
CDR3: CASSLPWDRVDEAFF
DNA: TGTGCCAGCAGCTTACCCTGGGACAGGGTCGATGAAGCTTTCTTT

J: TRBJ2-1
size: .
V: TRBV4-1
D: TRBD2
CDR3: CASSQNGLDSYNEQFF
DNA: TGCGCCAGCAGCCAAAATGGACTAGACTCCTACAATGAGCAGTTCTTC

J: TRBJ2-1
size: .
V: TRBV9
D: TRBD2
CDR3: CASSAAGLAGYNEQFF
DNA: TGTGCCAGCAGCGCAGCGGGACTAGCAGGGTACAATGAGCAGTTCTTC

J: TRBJ1-5
size: few
V: TRBV6-5
D: TRBD1
CDR3: CASQTGLGQPQHF
DNA: TGTGCCAGCCAGACAGGGTTAGGTCAGCCCCAGCATTTT

J: TRBJ2-4
size: .
V: TRBV27
D: TRBD1
CDR3: CASSGDRGPKNIQYF
DNA: TGTGCCAGCAGTGGGGACAGGGGGCCCAAAAACATTCAGTACTTC

J: TRBJ1-1
size: .
V: TRBV9
D: TRBD1
CDR3: CASSVTGSGTEAFF
DNA: TGTGCCAGCAGCGTGACAGGGTCGGGAACTGAAGCTTTCTTT

J: TRBJ1-2
size: .
V: TRBV7-2
D: .
CDR3: CASSKQGLDFSYTF
DNA: TGTGCCAGCAGCAAACAGGGTCTCGATTTTAGCTACACCTTC

J: TRBJ1-2
size: .
V: TRBV11-2
D: TRBD1
CDR3: CASSLDGGTGAYGYTF
DNA: TGTGCCAGCAGCTTAGATGGGGGGACAGGGGCGTATGGCTACACCTTC

J: TRBJ2-1
size: .
V: TRBV10-1
D: .
CDR3: CASSESLGAGNEQFF
DNA: TGCGCCAGCAGTGAGTCTCTAGGTGCGGGGAATGAGCAGTTCTTC

J: TRBJ1-5
size: few
V: TRBV30
D: .
CDR3: CAWQFGGYSNQPQHF
DNA: TGTGCCTGGCAGTTCGGGGGTTATTCGAATCAGCCCCAGCATTTT

J: TRBJ2-5
size: once
V: TRBV5-6
D: .
CDR3: CASSLRTLGGETQYF
DNA: TGTGCCAGCAGCCTCCGGACACTGGGTGGGGAGACCCAGTACTTC

J: TRBJ1-6
size: few
V: TRBV27
D: .
CDR3: CASSLVVYGSPLHF
DNA: TGTGCCAGCAGTTTAGTAGTCTATGGTTCACCCCTCCACTTT

J: TRBJ1-1
size: few
V: TRBV28
D: .
CDR3: CASRTDLNTEAFF
DNA: TGTGCCAGCAGGACCGACTTGAACACTGAAGCTTTCTTT

J: TRBJ1-4
size: .
V: TRBV7-8
D: .
CDR3: CASSLYQGWATEKLFF
DNA: TGTGCCAGCAGCTTATACCAAGGCTGGGCTACTGAAAAACTGTTTTTT

J: TRBJ1-1
size: .
V: TRBV5-1
D: .
CDR3: CASSTGDSLNTEAFF
DNA: TGCGCCAGCAGCACAGGCGACAGTCTGAACACTGAAGCTTTCTTT

J: TRBJ1-1
size: .
V: TRBV19
D: .
CDR3: CASTEGYNTEAFF
DNA: TGTGCCAGTACTGAGGGATACAACACTGAAGCTTTCTTT

J: TRBJ2-7
size: .
V: TRBV3-1/TRBV3-2
D: TRBD2
CDR3: CASSQGLAGEGQVF
DNA: TGTGCCAGCAGCCAAGGACTAGCGGGGGAAGGGCAAGTCTTC